The 17 T cell receptor beta chains below all came from one sample that was sequenced in a study of blood T cell repertoires in COVID-19. Here immunoSEQ multiplex PCR was the method, and the copy in TCRdb shows in-frame clones only, minus some. Among 200,000 to 250,000 clones, 83% were seen once, and the ten largest hold 7.4%. Sequenced: peripheral blood. Receptors originate from a woman in her 50s with acute or convalescent COVID-19.

This clone was seen just once. The chain has TRBV9 and TRBJ2-1, with 9 nucleotides matching TRBD2. The germline CDR1 and CDR2 sequences are SGDLS and YYNGEE. The V gene end was trimmed by 0 bases and the J gene end by 5 bases; junction bases not matched to a gene: 12. The CDR3 has 18 amino acids. The CDR3 DNA is TGTGCCAGCAGCGTAGCTACAGTGGCGGGAGGGCCGAACAATGAGCAGTTCTTC. This sequence encodes CASSVATVAGGPNNEQFF.

This clone was counted only a few times. V gene TRBV6-5 combines with J gene TRBJ2-7, with 7 bases fitting TRBD1. V was pared by 5 bases and J by 0 bases, with 4 bases of the junction left unmatched. In germline, CDR1 is MNHEY, CDR2 SVGAGI. This CDR3 comprises 14 residues. DNA of the CDR3: TGTGCCAGCAGTACCGGGGACAGCTCCTACGAGCAGTACTTC. Translating it yields CASSTGDSSYEQYF.

The rearrangement uses TRBV5-1 and TRBJ2-1; 10 bases map to TRBD1. V dropped 4 bases and J dropped 8; count of bases not matched to a gene: 3. The CDR3 consists of 13 residues. CDR1 and CDR2 (germline): SGHRS, YFSETQ. In DNA form, the CDR3 reads TGCGCCAGCAGCGCCGACAGGGGGCATGAGCAGTTCTTC. It codes for CASSADRGHEQFF. Looking up the rest from reference TRBV5-1 and TRBJ2-1 gives the full variable domain: KAGVTQTPRYLIKTRGQQVTLSCSPISGHRSVSWYQQTPGQGLQFLFEYFSETQRNKGNFPGRFSGRQFSNSRSEMNVSTLELGDSALYLCASSADRGHEQFFGPGTRLTVL.

The rearrangement uses TRBV10-1 and TRBJ2-2; maybe TRBD2 (5 bases). This CDR3 has 15 amino acids. V was trimmed by 0 bases and J by 4 bases, leaving 9 bases between them. Germline CDR1 WNHNN, CDR2 SYGVQD (reference sequence). DNA for the CDR3: TGCGCCAGCAGTGAGTCGAAACGGGGCACCGGGGAGCTGTTTTTT. Protein: CASSESKRGTGELFF.

This chain connects TRBV19 to TRBJ2-4; 8 bases line up with TRBD1. This CDR3 contains 15 residues. Germline CDR1 is LNHDA and CDR2 is SQIVND (reference sequence). Germline trimming cut 9 bases from V and 2 bases from J; bases unmatched to any gene: 9. CDR3 sequence reads: CASQDRVGPKNIQYF. The CDR3 DNA reads as TGTGCCAGCCAGGACAGGGTAGGACCCAAAAACATTCAGTACTTC.

In its sample, this clone was seen once. V usage is TRBV25-1 and J usage is TRBJ1-6; D is unresolved. Per germline, CDR1 MGHDK and CDR2 SYGVNS. V was pared by 3 bases and J by 11 bases, with 11 bases between. The CDR3 spans 13 residues. The CDR3 sequence is CASSEYSAAPLHF. CDR3 nucleotide sequence: TGTGCCAGCAGTGAGTACAGTGCTGCACCCCTCCACTTT.

The chain carries TRBV20-1 and TRBJ1-6, with a weak D call TRBD1 (6 bases). This CDR3 has 14 residues. Between the trimmed V and J ends, which lost 3 bases and 10 bases, there was a span of 16 bases. Germline-derived CDR1 and CDR2 are DFQATT and SNEGSKA (reference sequence). DNA for the CDR3: TGCAGTGCTAGTCGTTCAGGGGCTGGGTCACCCCTCCACTTT. Protein sequence: CSASRSGAGSPLHF.

The V gene is TRBV6-1, the J gene TRBJ1-6; D possibly corresponds to TRBD1 (5 bases). The CDR3 runs 17 residues. The V gene's germline CDR1 is MNHNS and CDR2 SASEGT. V dropped 1 base and J dropped 6 bases, with 16 bases sitting between them. In DNA form, the CDR3 reads TGTGCCAGCAGTGAAGTGGGAGGGGCCCAAGGTAATTCACCCCTCCACTTT. Its protein is CASSEVGGAQGNSPLHF.

This rearrangement joins TRBV6-6 to TRBJ2-7; 8 nucleotides line up with TRBD1. Germline loops: CDR1 MNHNY, CDR2 SVGAGI (reference sequence). V shed 6 bases, J shed 5 bases, and the junction held 12 bases outside the gene matches. CDR3 length: 15 amino acids. CDR3 DNA sequence: TGTGCCAGCAGCCCCGGACAGGGAGGTTACGACGAGCAGTACTTC. Translating gives CASSPGQGGYDEQYF.

The rearrangement links TRBV12-3 or TRBV12-4 to TRBJ1-5; unclear D gene. V lost 6 bases and J lost 4, with 7 bases in between. This CDR3 has 12 amino acids. This CDR3 reads CASRRRNQPQHF. The CDR3 nucleotides are TGTGCCAGCAGGCGCAGGAATCAGCCCCAGCATTTT.

This chain joins TRBV2 and TRBJ2-1; D may be TRBD1 (6 bases). Germline loops: CDR1 SNHLY, CDR2 FYNNEI. There are 13 residues in the CDR3. V was trimmed by 6 bases and J by 5 bases, leaving 11 bases between them. CDR3 in amino acids: CASRSTGNNEQFF. In DNA, the CDR3 is TGTGCCAGCAGGTCCACAGGGAACAATGAGCAGTTCTTC.

The gene calls are TRBV3-1 (or the pseudogene TRBV3-2) and TRBJ2-1; TRBD2 matches 8 bases. Germline loops: CDR1 LGHDT, CDR2 YNNKEL (reference sequence). CDR3 length: 15 residues. The V and J ends lost 5 bases and 0 bases, in that order; junction bases with no gene match: 3. The chain's CDR3 is CASSSTSGSYNEQFF. CDR3 DNA sequence: TGTGCCAGCAGCTCTACTAGCGGCTCCTACAATGAGCAGTTCTTC.

J is TRBJ2-2 and V is TRBV30; D might be TRBD1 (5 bases). Trimming removed 5 bases from V and 7 bases from J, with 14 bases in between. Germline CDR1 and CDR2: GTSNPN and SVGIG (reference sequence). CDR3 length: 13 residues. Here the CDR3 DNA reads TGTGCCTGGGGGCAGGGATACGACGGGGAGCTGTTTTTT. Protein: CAWGQGYDGELFF.

The V call is TRBV19, the J call TRBJ1-1; D not resolved. V was trimmed by 4 bases and J by 0 bases, leaving 12 bases between them. CDR1 and CDR2 (germline): LNHDA, SQIVND (reference sequence). The CDR3 runs 15 residues. CDR3 DNA: TGTGCCAGTAGTAGGGCCAGGACTTTGAACACTGAAGCTTTCTTT. This translates into CASSRARTLNTEAFF.

This rearrangement joins TRBV7-3 to TRBJ2-5; 11 nucleotides align to TRBD1. Germline assignment: CDR1 SGHTA and CDR2 FQGTGA. This CDR3 is built from 15 residues. Trimming at V came to 5 bases and at J to 5 bases, leaving 7 bases not matched to a gene. CDR3 nucleotide sequence: TGTGCCAGCAGCCCGACCGGGACAGGGGGTGAGACCCAGTACTTC. Translated: CASSPTGTGGETQYF.

The chain joins TRBV7-8 to TRBJ2-5; tentative D call: TRBD2 (5 bases). Trimming shortened V by 1 base and J by 4 bases, and 7 bases separated the two germline ends. This CDR3 has 13 amino acids. The germline gives CDR1 SGHVS, CDR2 FQNEAQ. Here the CDR3 DNA reads TGTGCCAGCAGCTTAGGAGGGATAGAGACCCAGTACTTC. Residues: CASSLGGIETQYF.

The CDR3 DNA follows: TGTGCCAGCTCACCAGAGACAGGGGGTGTCGAGCAGTACTTC. This translates into CASSPETGGVEQYF. This sequence joins TRBV18 and TRBJ2-7; the match to TRBD1 covers 9 bases. The V and J ends lost 2 bases and 6 bases, in that order; junction bases with no gene match: 5. This CDR3 region has 14 residues. CDR1 and CDR2 (germline): KGHSH, LQKENI.